Sequencing of this T cell receptor beta chain was carried out in a study of OX40 agonist ivuxolimab in advanced cancers. Turning to the study itself: Ivuxolimab, an agonistic anti-OX40 (CD134) antibody, was given to patients.

Deletions cut 2 bases from V and 7 bases from J, with 15 bases between. The CDR3 is 16 residues long. Germline CDR1 MNHEY, CDR2 SMNVEV (reference sequence). Sequencing was performed with immunoSEQ multiplex PCR; in TCRdb, only in-frame clones are kept and a portion is missing. There are more than 30,000 clones in the sample; roughly 87% occur only once, and about 0.87% lies in the top ten. The chain employs TRBV27 and TRBJ1-6; no reliable D call. Sequenced here: CD4+ or CD8+ T cells sorted from blood, sampled in a trial of the OX40 agonist ivuxolimab. The receptor was isolated from an adult with an advanced solid tumor such as melanoma, head and neck, liver or kidney cancer. CDR3 bases: TGTGCCAGCAGTTTAAAGGGCGTCGAGTGGAATTCACCCCTCCACTTT. Amino acid sequence: CASSLKGVEWNSPLHF.